This is a list of T cell receptor beta chains from one sample in a study of beta chain features in type 1 diabetes. Only in-frame clones appear in the TCRdb table, and some are missing; sequencing was by immunoSEQ multiplex PCR. This table holds 300,000 to 400,000 clones, approximately 10% found once. The sequenced material came from naive CD4+ T cells from blood. These receptor sequences come from a woman aged 25-40 years in good health. The conserved cysteine and the conserved F or W are not part of the CDR3 here.

V gene	J gene	CDR3 protein
TRBV9	TRBJ2-1	ASSEEGSYNEQF
TRBV29-1	TRBJ1-2	SVDRVGYT
TRBV6-5	TRBJ2-1	ASSYVGLDRAEQF
TRBV7-8	TRBJ2-7	ASTNRVNYEQY
TRBV27	TRBJ2-7	ASRIRLGYEQY
TRBV13	TRBJ2-1	ASSATRTGGEQF
TRBV2	TRBJ2-5	ANNRDSGAGTQY
TRBV7-2	TRBJ2-7	ASRKTSSGNSYEQY
TRBV10-3	TRBJ2-7	AISEEGDSSEQY
TRBV18	TRBJ2-6	ASSPLSISGANVLT